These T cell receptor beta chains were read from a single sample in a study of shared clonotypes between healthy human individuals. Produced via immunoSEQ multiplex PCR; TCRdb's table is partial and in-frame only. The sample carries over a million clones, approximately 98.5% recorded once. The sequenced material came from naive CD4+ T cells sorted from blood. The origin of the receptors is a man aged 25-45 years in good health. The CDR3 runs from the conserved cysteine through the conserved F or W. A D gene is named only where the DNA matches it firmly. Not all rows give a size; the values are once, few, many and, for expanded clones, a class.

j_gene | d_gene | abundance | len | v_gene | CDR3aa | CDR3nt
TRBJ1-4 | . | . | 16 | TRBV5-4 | CASSPTIGTRNEKLFF | TGTGCCAGCAGCCCTACAATCGGAACACGAAATGAAAAACTGTTTTTT
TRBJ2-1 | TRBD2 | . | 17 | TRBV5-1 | CASSQGTSGLLLNEQFF | TGCGCCAGCAGCCAAGGGACTAGCGGGTTGCTTCTCAATGAGCAGTTCTTC
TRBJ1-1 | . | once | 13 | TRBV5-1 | CASSSLGVTEAFF | TGCGCCAGCAGCTCCCTGGGGGTGACTGAAGCTTTCTTT
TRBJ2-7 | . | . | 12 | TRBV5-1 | CASSLEGYEQYF | TGCGCCAGCAGCTTGGAAGGGTACGAGCAGTACTTC
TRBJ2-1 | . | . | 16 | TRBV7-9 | CASSPIASRAYNEQFF | TGTGCCAGCAGCCCCATAGCATCCCGCGCCTACAATGAGCAGTTCTTC
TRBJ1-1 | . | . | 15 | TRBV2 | CASSARGGGNTEAFF | TGTGCCAGCAGTGCCCGGGGAGGTGGGAACACTGAAGCTTTCTTT
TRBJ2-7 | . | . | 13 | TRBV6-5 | CASSYGGTYEQYF | TGTGCCAGCAGTTACGGTGGGACCTACGAGCAGTACTTC
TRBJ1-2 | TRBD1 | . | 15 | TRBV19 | CASSRPGQGLYGYTF | TGTGCCAGTAGCCGCCCGGGACAGGGGCTCTATGGCTACACCTTC
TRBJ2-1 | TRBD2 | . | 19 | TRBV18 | CASSPLTSGRDFFYNEQFF | TGTGCCAGCTCACCCTTAACTAGCGGGAGAGATTTTTTCTACAATGAGCAGTTCTTC
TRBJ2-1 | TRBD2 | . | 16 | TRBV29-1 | CSVEGSGTSGRVEQFF | TGCAGCGTGGAGGGCTCCGGTACTAGCGGGAGGGTTGAGCAGTTCTTC
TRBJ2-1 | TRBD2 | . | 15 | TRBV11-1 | CASSPGLADYNEQFF | TGTGCCAGCAGCCCCGGACTAGCGGACTACAATGAGCAGTTCTTC
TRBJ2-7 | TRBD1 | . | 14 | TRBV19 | CASSIGRGPYEQYF | TGTGCCAGTAGTATAGGTAGGGGGCCCTACGAGCAGTACTTC
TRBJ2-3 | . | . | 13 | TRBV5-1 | CASSDLSTDTQYF | TGCGCCAGTAGCGATTTGAGCACAGATACGCAGTATTTT
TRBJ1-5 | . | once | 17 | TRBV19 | CASSLLSGRFSNQPQHF | TGTGCCAGTAGCCTCCTAAGTGGGCGGTTTAGCAATCAGCCCCAGCATTTT
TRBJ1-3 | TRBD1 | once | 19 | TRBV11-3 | CASSWGQGYFRCSGNTIYF | TGTGCCAGCAGCTGGGGACAGGGTTATTTTCGGTGCTCTGGAAACACCATATATTTT
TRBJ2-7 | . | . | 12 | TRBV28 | CASRAPPYEQYF | TGTGCCAGCAGGGCCCCCCCCTACGAGCAGTACTTC
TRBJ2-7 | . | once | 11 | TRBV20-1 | CSAGGVGEQYF | TGCAGTGCCGGAGGAGTAGGCGAGCAGTACTTC
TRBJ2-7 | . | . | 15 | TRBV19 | CASSIRSLQGSEQYF | TGTGCCAGTAGTATCCGCTCACTCCAGGGAAGCGAGCAGTACTTC
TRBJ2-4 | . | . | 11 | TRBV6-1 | CASSERRIQYF | TGTGCCAGCAGTGAACGGAGGATTCAGTACTTC
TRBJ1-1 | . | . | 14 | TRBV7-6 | CASSLEGGNTEAFF | TGTGCCAGCAGCTTAGAGGGGGGAAACACTGAAGCTTTCTTT
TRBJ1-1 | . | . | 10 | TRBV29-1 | CSVGLIEAFF | TGCAGCGTTGGCCTTATTGAAGCTTTCTTT
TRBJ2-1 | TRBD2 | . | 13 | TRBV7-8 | CASSLALAGGALF | TGTGCCAGCAGCTTAGCGCTAGCGGGAGGCGCGCTCTTC
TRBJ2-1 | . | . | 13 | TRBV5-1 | CASSLGAANEQFF | TGCGCCAGCAGCTTGGGGGCCGCCAATGAGCAGTTCTTC
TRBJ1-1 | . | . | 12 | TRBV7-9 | CASSWKDGEAFF | TGTGCCAGCAGCTGGAAAGACGGAGAAGCTTTCTTT
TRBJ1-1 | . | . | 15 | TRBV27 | CASSSFGHLNTEAFF | TGTGCCAGCAGTTCCTTCGGACACTTGAACACTGAAGCTTTCTTT
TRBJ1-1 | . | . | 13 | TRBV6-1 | CASSEMPRTEAFF | TGTGCCAGCAGTGAAATGCCCCGCACTGAAGCTTTCTTT
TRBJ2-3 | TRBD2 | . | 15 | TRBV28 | CASSLSGGVADTQYF | TGTGCCAGCAGTTTATCGGGAGGGGTGGCAGATACGCAGTATTTT
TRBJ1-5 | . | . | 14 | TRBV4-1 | CASSQDSLNQPQHF | TGCGCCAGCAGCCAAGACAGTCTCAATCAGCCCCAGCATTTT
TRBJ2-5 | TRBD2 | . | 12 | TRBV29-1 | CSVEGLGETQYF | TGCAGCGTTGAGGGACTAGGGGAGACCCAGTACTTC
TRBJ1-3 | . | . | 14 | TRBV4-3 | CASSQLGSGNTIYF | TGCGCCAGCAGCCAACTGGGATCGGGAAACACCATATATTTT
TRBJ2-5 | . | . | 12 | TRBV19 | CASAGLQGTQYF | TGTGCCAGTGCGGGGCTCCAGGGGACCCAGTACTTC
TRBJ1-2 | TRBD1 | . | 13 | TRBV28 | CASGTQGFYGYTF | TGTGCCAGCGGCACACAGGGGTTCTATGGCTACACCTTC
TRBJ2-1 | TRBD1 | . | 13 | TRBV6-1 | CATDRDSYNEQFF | TGTGCCACGGACAGGGACTCCTACAATGAGCAGTTCTTC
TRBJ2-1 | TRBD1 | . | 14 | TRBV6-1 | CASINGQGWNEQFF | TGTGCCAGCATTAACGGACAGGGTTGGAATGAGCAGTTCTTC
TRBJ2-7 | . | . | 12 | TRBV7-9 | CASSLGVTEQYF | TGTGCCAGCAGCTTAGGGGTGACCGAGCAGTACTTC
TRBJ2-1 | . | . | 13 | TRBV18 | CASSPLGGNEQFF | TGTGCCAGCTCACCGTTGGGGGGCAATGAGCAGTTCTTC
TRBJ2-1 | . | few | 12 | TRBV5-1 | CASSLDYNEQFF | TGCGCCAGCAGCTTGGACTACAATGAGCAGTTCTTC
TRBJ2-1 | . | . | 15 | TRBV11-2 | CASSFGLTSYNEQFF | TGTGCCAGCAGCTTTGGACTAACCTCCTACAATGAGCAGTTCTTC
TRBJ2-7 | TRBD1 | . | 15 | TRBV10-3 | CAISGTGDGENEQYF | TGTGCCATCAGTGGAACAGGGGATGGAGAGAACGAGCAGTACTTC
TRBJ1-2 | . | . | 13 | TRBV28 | CASSSLGSGGYTF | TGTGCCAGCAGTTCCCTTGGTTCGGGGGGCTACACCTTC
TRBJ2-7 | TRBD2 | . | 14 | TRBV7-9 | CASSKGRVSYEQYF | TGTGCCAGCAGCAAGGGGAGGGTATCCTACGAGCAGTACTTC
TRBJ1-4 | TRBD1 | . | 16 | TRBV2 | CASRPNDRAINEKLFF | TGTGCCAGCAGACCGAACGACAGGGCTATTAATGAAAAACTGTTTTTT
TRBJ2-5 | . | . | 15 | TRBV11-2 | CASSLGLAEQETQYF | TGTGCCAGCAGCTTAGGGCTAGCAGAGCAAGAGACCCAGTACTTC
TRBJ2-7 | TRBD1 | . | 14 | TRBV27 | CASSLIGTGYEQYF | TGTGCCAGCAGTTTAATCGGGACAGGTTACGAGCAGTACTTC
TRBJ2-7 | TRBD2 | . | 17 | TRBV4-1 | CASSQDEGTSTPYEQYF | TGCGCCAGCAGCCAAGATGAGGGGACTAGCACACCCTACGAGCAGTACTTC
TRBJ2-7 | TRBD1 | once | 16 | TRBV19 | CASSIAGTGGSYEQYF | TGTGCCAGTAGTATAGCCGGGACAGGCGGTTCCTACGAGCAGTACTTC
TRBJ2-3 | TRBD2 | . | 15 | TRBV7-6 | CASSLLAGGPDTQYF | TGTGCCAGCAGCTTATTAGCGGGAGGGCCAGATACGCAGTATTTT
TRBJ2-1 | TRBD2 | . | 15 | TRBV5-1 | CASSLFLAGDNEQFF | TGCGCCAGCAGCTTGTTTCTAGCGGGGGACAATGAGCAGTTCTTC
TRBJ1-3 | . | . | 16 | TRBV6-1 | CASSADLTGGGNTIYF | TGTGCCAGCAGTGCGGACCTAACAGGAGGTGGAAACACCATATATTTT
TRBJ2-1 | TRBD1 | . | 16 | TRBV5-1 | CASSLGTGSNYNEQFF | TGCGCCAGCAGCCTAGGGACAGGTTCTAACTACAATGAGCAGTTCTTC
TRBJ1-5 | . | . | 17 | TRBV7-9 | CASSTYYGVEGNQPQHF | TGTGCCAGCAGCACTTATTATGGGGTAGAGGGCAATCAGCCCCAGCATTTT
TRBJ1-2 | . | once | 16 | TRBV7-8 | CASSSLQSWTVYGYTF | TGTGCCAGCAGCTCCCTCCAGTCTTGGACGGTCTATGGCTACACCTTC
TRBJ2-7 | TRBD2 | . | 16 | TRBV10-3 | CAISESSGGSRVEQYF | TGTGCCATCAGTGAGTCATCTGGCGGGAGTCGTGTCGAGCAGTACTTC
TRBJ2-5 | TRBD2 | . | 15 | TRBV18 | CASSPVAGGGETQYF | TGTGCCAGCTCACCTGTAGCGGGAGGAGGAGAGACCCAGTACTTC